A single sample gave rise to the 16 T cell receptor beta chains below, sequenced in a study of T-cell memory formation after mild COVID-19. TCRdb used MiXCR to reprocess the 5' RACE reads, holding one entry per CDR3 protein. The table shows 200,000 to 250,000 distinct CDR3 sequences, with roughly a tenth occurring only once. Sequences were obtained from PBMCs or a T cell subset sorted from them (not recorded which). The receptors were gathered from a man aged 18 to 29 who had mild COVID-19 (a few samples of this study predate the infection). Cell type and time point are not known.

This clonotype was seen repeatedly, ten times or more. The genes are TRBV27 and TRBJ1-2; no clear D gene. Trimming left V 8 bases short and J 5 bases short, with 15 bases between. The CDR3 loop spans 13 amino acids. Germline loops: CDR1 MNHEY, CDR2 SMNVEV (reference sequence). Written as DNA, the CDR3 is TGTGCCAGCCGGCCAGAGTTTGGTTATGGCTACACCTTC. It codes for CASRPEFGYGYTF.

The table lists this clonotype with a few counts. This chain joins TRBV4-3 and TRBJ2-3; 12 positions agree with TRBD2. The length of the CDR3 is 15 residues. Per the germline V gene, CDR1 is LGHNA and CDR2 is YSLEER. V lost 3 bases to trimming and J lost 6 bases; unmatched junction nucleotides: 4. CDR3 bases: TGCGCCAGCAGCCAGCTAGCGGGGGGGCCTGATACGCAGTATTTT. Amino acids: CASSQLAGGPDTQYF.

V is TRBV24-1 and J is TRBJ2-3; D unresolved. The germline V and J ends were trimmed by 7 bases and 4 bases, with 14 bases remaining between them. The CDR3 spans 14 residues. The germline gives CDR1 KGHDR, CDR2 SFDVKD. CDR3 in amino acids: CATSDSRAPDTQYF. CDR3 nucleotides: TGTGCCACCAGCGATAGTAGGGCACCAGATACGCAGTATTTT.

V is TRBV28 and J is TRBJ2-5; 9 bases are a match to TRBD2. Germline CDR1 MDHEN, CDR2 SYDVKM. This CDR3 region has 17 residues. J lost 7 bases, V lost 2 bases, and 14 bases had no gene match. CDR3 sequence: CASSLPLQAGGRGTQYF. The DNA of the CDR3 is TGTGCCAGCAGTTTACCCCTCCAGGCGGGGGGGCGAGGGACCCAGTACTTC.

The sample holds a few counts of this clonotype. The V and J genes are TRBV24-1 and TRBJ1-5, with TRBD1 identical over 7 bases. The V gene's germline CDR1 is KGHDR and CDR2 SFDVKD. The trim removed 6 bases at V and 3 bases at J, leaving 4 bases unmatched. The CDR3 length is 14 residues. CDR3 sequence: CATSQTGFNQPQHF. The CDR3 bases are TGTGCCACCAGTCAGACAGGGTTCAATCAGCCCCAGCATTTT.

The chain links TRBV12-3 or TRBV12-4 to TRBJ2-1; TRBD1 aligns across 9 bases. Losses at the gene ends were 6 bases for V and 8 bases for J; bases not matched to a gene: 8. The CDR3 covers 14 residues. The CDR3 spells CASRSTGGIDEQFF. The CDR3 coding sequence is TGTGCCAGCAGATCAACAGGGGGCATCGATGAGCAGTTCTTC.

As concerns this clonotype: One end of the junction does not line up with germline, which may come from a read error. The chain joins TRBV28 to TRBJ2-7; 7 bases align to TRBD1. The CDR3 totals 15 residues. Germline CDR1 MDHEN, CDR2 SYDVKM. Here the CDR3 reads CASTLPGQSSSEQYF. The CDR3 DNA reads as TGTGCCAGCACTTTACCGGGACAGTCGTCGTCGGAGCAGTACTTC.

A few counts support this clonotype. This chain connects TRBV4-2 to TRBJ2-5; D may correspond to TRBD1 or TRBD2 (7 bases each). V lost 0 bases and J lost 3, with 20 bases in between. The germline V gene encodes CDR1 LGHNA and CDR2 YNFKEQ. The CDR3 runs 18 residues. The CDR3 reads CASSQDSVLAGGEETQYF. The CDR3 nucleotides read TGTGCCAGCAGCCAAGACTCTGTTTTGGCAGGGGGGGAAGAGACCCAGTACTTC.

This clonotype was picked up a small number of times. The genes are TRBV20-1 and TRBJ2-5; the D gene could be TRBD1 or TRBD2 (5 bases each). The ends were cut back, 7 bases at V and 5 bases at J, with 14 bases in the middle. The CDR3 is 12 amino acids. Germline V gene data show CDR1 as DFQATT and CDR2 as SNEGSKA (reference sequence). CDR3 in amino acids: CSGHRGRETQYF. Written as DNA, the CDR3 is TGCAGTGGCCACCGGGGCCGGGAGACCCAGTACTTC.

This clonotype showed up many times. V is TRBV12-3 or TRBV12-4 and J is TRBJ2-7; D possibly corresponds to TRBD1 (6 bases). This CDR3 is 13 amino acids long. The germline V and J ends were trimmed by 3 bases and 3 bases, with 9 bases remaining between them. The CDR3 DNA reads as TGTGCCAGCAGTTTCGACAGGAACTACGAGCAGTACTTC. Residues: CASSFDRNYEQYF.

Only a few counts were recorded for this clonotype. The chain joins TRBV6-5 to TRBJ1-6; D might be TRBD1 (6 bases). The germline CDR1 and CDR2 sequences are MNHEY and SVGAGI. V lost 5 bases, J lost 9 bases, and 17 bases lay in between. The CDR3 spans 15 residues. The DNA of the CDR3 is TGTGCCAGCAGTAACGGGGGCCAGGGCGGTTCACCCCTCCACTTT. Protein sequence: CASSNGGQGGSPLHF.

The chain has TRBV5-5 and TRBJ1-2; 9 nucleotides line up with TRBD1. Trimming took 2 bases from V and 6 from J; bases not matched to a gene: 8. The germline CDR1 and CDR2 sequences are SGHKS and YYEKEE (reference sequence). The CDR3 is 15 residues long. CDR3 region: CASSFATGGYDGYTF. In DNA form, the CDR3 reads TGTGCCAGCAGCTTCGCCACAGGGGGCTATGATGGCTACACCTTC. The full variable domain, its missing parts supplied by reference TRBV5-5 and TRBJ1-2, is DAGVTQSPTHLIKTRGQQVTLRCSPISGHKSVSWYQQVLGQGPQFIFQYYEKEERGRGNFPDRFSARQFPNYSSELNVNALLLGDSALYLCASSFATGGYDGYTFGSGTRLTVV.

This clonotype was found a few times. This chain joins TRBV5-1 and TRBJ2-5; D remains ambiguous. V was cut by 2 bases and J by 2 bases, with 7 bases left in between. Germline CDR1 SGHRS, CDR2 YFSETQ. The CDR3 extends over 13 amino acids. The CDR3 sequence is CASSFTVQETQYF. CDR3 DNA: TGCGCCAGCAGCTTTACGGTACAAGAGACCCAGTACTTC.

This clonotype was counted at least ten times. V gene TRBV7-8 combines with J gene TRBJ2-3; 7 bases agree with TRBD2. The CDR3 contains 17 residues. V lost 5 bases to trimming and J lost 4 bases; unmatched junction nucleotides: 15. Germline V gene lookup returns CDR1 SGHVS and CDR2 FQNEAQ. CDR3 bases: TGTGCCAGCAGCGCTGAGCTAGCGGCGGATCTCCCAGATACGCAGTATTTT. Translation gives CASSAELAADLPDTQYF.

Only a few counts were recorded for this clonotype. The rearrangement uses TRBV3-1 and TRBJ2-4; no clear D. Germline CDR1 and CDR2: LGHDT and YNNKEL (reference sequence). Trimming removed 3 bases at V and 8 bases at J, with 11 bases between. CDR3 length: 13 amino acids. The CDR3, as DNA: TGTGCCAGCAGCCAGACCCCCATGGACATTCAGTACTTC. Translation gives CASSQTPMDIQYF.

The chain couples TRBV3-1 to TRBJ2-7; 7 bases line up with TRBD1. J lost 0 bases, V lost 3 bases, and 2 bases had no gene match. Germline V gene lookup returns CDR1 LGHDT and CDR2 YNNKEL (reference sequence). The CDR3 contains 14 residues. The CDR3 reads CASSQRQGSYEQYV. The DNA for the CDR3 is TGTGCCAGCAGCCAGAGACAGGGCTCCTACGAGCAGTACGTC.